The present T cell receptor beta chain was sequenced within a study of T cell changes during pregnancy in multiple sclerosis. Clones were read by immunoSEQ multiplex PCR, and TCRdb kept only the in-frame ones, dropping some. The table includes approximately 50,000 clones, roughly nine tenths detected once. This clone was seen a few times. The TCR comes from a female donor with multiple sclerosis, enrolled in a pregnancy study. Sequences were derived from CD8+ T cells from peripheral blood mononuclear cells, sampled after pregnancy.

CDR3 bases: TGTGCCAGCTCACTTCCGGGCACTGAAGCTTTCTTT. Protein product: CASSLPGTEAFF. V gene TRBV18 combines with J gene TRBJ1-1; D not certain. There are 12 residues in the CDR3. V gave up 4 bases and J gave up 4 bases, with 7 bases separating them. Germline CDR1 is KGHSH and CDR2 is LQKENI.